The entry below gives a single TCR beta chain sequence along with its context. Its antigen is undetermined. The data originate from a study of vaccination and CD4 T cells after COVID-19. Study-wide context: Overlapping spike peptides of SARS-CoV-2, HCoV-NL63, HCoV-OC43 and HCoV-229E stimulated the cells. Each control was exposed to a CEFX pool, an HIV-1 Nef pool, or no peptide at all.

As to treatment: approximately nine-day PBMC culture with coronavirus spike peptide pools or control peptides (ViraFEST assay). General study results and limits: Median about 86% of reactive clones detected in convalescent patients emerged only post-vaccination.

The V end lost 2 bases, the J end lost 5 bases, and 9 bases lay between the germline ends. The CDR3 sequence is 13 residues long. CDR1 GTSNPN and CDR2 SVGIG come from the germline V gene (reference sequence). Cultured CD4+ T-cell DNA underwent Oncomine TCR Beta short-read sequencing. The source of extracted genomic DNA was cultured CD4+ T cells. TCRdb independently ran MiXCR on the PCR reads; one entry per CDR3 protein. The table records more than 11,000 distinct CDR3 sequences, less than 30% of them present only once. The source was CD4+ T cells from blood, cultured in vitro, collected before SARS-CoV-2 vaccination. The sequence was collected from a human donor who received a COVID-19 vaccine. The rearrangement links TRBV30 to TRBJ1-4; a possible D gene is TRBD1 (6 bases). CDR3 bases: TGTGCCTGGAGTACAGGGCGGAATGAAAAACTGTTTTTT. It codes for CAWSTGRNEKLFF. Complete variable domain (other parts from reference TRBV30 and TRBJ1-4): SQTIHQWPATLVQPVGSPLSLECTVEGTSNPNLYWYRQAAGRGLQLLFYSVGIGQISSEVPQNLSASRPQDRQFILSSKKLLLSDSGFYLCAWSTGRNEKLFFGSGTQLSVL.